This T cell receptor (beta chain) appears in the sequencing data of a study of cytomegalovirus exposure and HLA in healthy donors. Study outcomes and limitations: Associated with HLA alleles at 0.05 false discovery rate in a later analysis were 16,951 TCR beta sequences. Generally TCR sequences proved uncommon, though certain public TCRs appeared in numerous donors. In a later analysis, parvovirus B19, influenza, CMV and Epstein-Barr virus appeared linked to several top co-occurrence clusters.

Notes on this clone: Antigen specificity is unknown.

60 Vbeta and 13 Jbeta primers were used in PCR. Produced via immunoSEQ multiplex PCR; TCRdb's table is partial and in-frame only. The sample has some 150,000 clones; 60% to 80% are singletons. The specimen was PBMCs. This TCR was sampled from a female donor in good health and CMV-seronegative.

CDR3 coding DNA: TGTGCCAGCAGCGTAGACAGGACCGGAAACACCATATATTTT. It specifies CASSVDRTGNTIYF. This chain joins TRBV9 and TRBJ1-3; perhaps TRBD1 as D (5 bases). V lost 0 bases and J lost 4, with 8 bases in between. The CDR3 is 14 amino acids. Germline V CDR1 and CDR2: SGDLS, YYNGEE.